The present T cell receptor beta chain was sequenced within a study of blood T cells in healthy people across ages. Using a J-beta primer mix together with a sample-barcoded 5' primer, a second PCR was run for about 7 to 12 cycles. TCRdb analysed the 5' RACE reads with MiXCR anew, one entry per CDR3 protein. The table records 270,000 or so distinct CDR3 sequences, about 25% of them present only once. Sample: blood. The TCR sequence derives from a woman between 65 and 79 years old in good health.

The CDR3 nucleotides are TGTGCCAGCAGCTGGGAGGGAATGACCTACGAGCAGTACTTC. Residues: CASSWEGMTYEQYF. The chain has TRBV7-2 and TRBJ2-1, with 7 bases fitting TRBD2. The J call is doubtful: the DNA matches TRBJ2-7 better. This CDR3 is 14 amino acids long. The V gene's germline CDR1 is SGHTA and CDR2 FQGNSA.